This TCR beta chain stems from a study of shared clonotypes between healthy human individuals. Some 100 million PBMCs per unsorted sample were used for genomic DNA. As regards this clone: With a far larger clone one base away, a read error is the likely cause. This same CDR3 is encoded by further DNA sequences in the sample.

The CDR3 consists of 12 residues. CDR1 is SQVTM and CDR2 is ANQGSEA in the germline V gene. Measured with immunoSEQ multiplex PCR; TCRdb has only the in-frame clones, and not every one. The profile shows a few hundred thousand clones, around 77% of them singletons. This TCR was sampled from a woman in her thirties or forties in good health. Some clones in this sample may be carry-over from other donors' samples. Material for sequencing was PBMCs. The chain uses TRBV29-1 and TRBJ2-4, with D tentatively TRBD1 or TRBD2 (5 bases each). The CDR3 is CSGGSGKNIQYF. The CDR3 coding sequence is TGCAGCGGGGGGAGTGGCAAAAACATCCAGTACTTC.